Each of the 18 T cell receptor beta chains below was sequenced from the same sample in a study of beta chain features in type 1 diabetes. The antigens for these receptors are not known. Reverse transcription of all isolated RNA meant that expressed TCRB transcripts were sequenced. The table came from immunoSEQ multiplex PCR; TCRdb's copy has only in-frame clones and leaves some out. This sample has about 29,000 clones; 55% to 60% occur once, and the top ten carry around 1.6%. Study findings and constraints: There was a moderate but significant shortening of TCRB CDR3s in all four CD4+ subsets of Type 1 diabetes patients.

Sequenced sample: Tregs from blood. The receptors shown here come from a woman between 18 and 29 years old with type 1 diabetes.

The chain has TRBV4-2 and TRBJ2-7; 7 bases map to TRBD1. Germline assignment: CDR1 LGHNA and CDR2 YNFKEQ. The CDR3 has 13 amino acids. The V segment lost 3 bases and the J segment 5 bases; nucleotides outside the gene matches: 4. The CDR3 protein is CASSQVDRDEQYF. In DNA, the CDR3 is TGTGCCAGCAGCCAGGTCGACAGGGACGAGCAGTACTTC.

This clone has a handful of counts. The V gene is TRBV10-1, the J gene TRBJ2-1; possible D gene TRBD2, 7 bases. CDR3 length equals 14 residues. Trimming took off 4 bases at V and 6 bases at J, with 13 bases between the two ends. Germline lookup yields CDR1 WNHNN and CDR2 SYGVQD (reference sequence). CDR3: CASSGTGRGNEQFF. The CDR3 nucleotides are TGCGCCAGCAGTGGCACAGGGAGGGGCAATGAGCAGTTCTTC.

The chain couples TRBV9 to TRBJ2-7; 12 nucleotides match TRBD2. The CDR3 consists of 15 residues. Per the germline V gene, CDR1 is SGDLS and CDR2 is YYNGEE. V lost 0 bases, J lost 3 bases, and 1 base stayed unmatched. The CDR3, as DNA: TGTGCCAGCAGCGTAGGACTAGCGGGAGTCTACGAGCAGTACTTC. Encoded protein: CASSVGLAGVYEQYF.

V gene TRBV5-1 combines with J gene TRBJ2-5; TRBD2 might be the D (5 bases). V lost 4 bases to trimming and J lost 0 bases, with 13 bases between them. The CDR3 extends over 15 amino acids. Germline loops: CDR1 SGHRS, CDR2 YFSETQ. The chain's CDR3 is CASSPGRGNQETQYF. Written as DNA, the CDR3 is TGCGCCAGCAGCCCAGGCCGGGGAAACCAAGAGACCCAGTACTTC.

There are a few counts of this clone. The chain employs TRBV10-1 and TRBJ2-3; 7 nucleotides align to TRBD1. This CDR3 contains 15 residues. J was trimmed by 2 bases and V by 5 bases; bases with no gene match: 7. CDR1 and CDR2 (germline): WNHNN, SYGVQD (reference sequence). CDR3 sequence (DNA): TGCGCCAGCAGTTCCGGACAGGTAGCCACAGATACGCAGTATTTT. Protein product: CASSSGQVATDTQYF.

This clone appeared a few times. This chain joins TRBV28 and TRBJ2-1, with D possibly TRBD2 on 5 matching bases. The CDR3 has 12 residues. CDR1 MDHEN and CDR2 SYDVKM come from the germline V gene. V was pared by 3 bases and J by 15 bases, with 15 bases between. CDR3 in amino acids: CASSLGSVAGFF. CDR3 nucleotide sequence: TGTGCCAGCAGTTTGGGGTCCGTCGCGGGGTTCTTC.

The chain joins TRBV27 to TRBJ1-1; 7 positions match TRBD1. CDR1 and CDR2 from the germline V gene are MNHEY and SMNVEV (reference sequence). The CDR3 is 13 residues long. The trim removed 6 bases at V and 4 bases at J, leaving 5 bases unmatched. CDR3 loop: CASRRTGVTEAFF. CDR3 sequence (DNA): TGTGCCAGCAGGCGTACAGGGGTCACTGAAGCTTTCTTT.

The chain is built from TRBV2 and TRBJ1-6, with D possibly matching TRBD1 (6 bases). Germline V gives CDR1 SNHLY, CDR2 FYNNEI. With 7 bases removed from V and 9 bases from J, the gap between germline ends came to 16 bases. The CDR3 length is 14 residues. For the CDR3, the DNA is TGTGCCAGCATGGTGGGGACAACAGGTTCACCCCTCCACTTT. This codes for CASMVGTTGSPLHF.

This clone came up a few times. The CDR3 here is CASSERVNTEAFF. CDR3 in DNA: TGTGCCAGCAGTGAAAGAGTTAACACTGAAGCTTTCTTT. The chain has TRBV6-1 and TRBJ1-1, with D unresolved. The CDR3 is 13 residues long. The V gene lost 2 bases and the J gene lost 2 bases, with 6 bases spanning the gap. CDR1 is MNHNS and CDR2 is SASEGT in the germline V gene.

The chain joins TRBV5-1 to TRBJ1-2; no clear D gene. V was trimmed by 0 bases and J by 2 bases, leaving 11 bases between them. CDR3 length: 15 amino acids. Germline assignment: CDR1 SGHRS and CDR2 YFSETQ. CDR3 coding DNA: TGCGCCAGCAGCTTGGCCTCGACGGGGAACTATGGCTACACCTTC. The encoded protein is CASSLASTGNYGYTF. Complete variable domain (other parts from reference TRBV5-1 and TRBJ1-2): KAGVTQTPRYLIKTRGQQVTLSCSPISGHRSVSWYQQTPGQGLQFLFEYFSETQRNKGNFPGRFSGRQFSNSRSEMNVSTLELGDSALYLCASSLASTGNYGYTFGSGTRLTVV.

The CDR3 DNA is TGTGCCTGGAGTGTACTTGGGGAGCTGTTTTTT. Translating gives CAWSVLGELFF. This sequence joins TRBV30 and TRBJ2-2, with D hard to call. V was trimmed by 0 bases and J by 8 bases, leaving 4 bases between them. CDR3 size: 11 residues. Looked up from germline, CDR1 is GTSNPN and CDR2 is SVGIG (reference sequence).

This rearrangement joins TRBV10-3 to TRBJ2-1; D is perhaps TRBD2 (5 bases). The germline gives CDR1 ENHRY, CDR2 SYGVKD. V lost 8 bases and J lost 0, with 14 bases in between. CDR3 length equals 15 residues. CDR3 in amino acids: CAIRDDGLSYNEQFF. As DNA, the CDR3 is TGTGCCATCCGAGATGACGGACTCTCCTACAATGAGCAGTTCTTC.

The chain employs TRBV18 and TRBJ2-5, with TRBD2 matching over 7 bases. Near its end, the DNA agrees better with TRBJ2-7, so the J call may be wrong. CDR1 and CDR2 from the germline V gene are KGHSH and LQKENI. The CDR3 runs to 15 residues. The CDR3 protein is CASSLAGLGSYEQYF. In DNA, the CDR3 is TGTGCCAGCTCACTAGCGGGTCTTGGCTCCTACGAGCAGTACTTC.

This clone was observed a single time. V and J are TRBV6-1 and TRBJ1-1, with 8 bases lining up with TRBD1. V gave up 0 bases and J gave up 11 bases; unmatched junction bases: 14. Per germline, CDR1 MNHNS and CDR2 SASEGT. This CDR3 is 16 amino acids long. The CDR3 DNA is TGTGCCAGCAGTGAAGCGGGGACAGGCCTACTACCCGGGGCTTTCTTT. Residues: CASSEAGTGLLPGAFF.

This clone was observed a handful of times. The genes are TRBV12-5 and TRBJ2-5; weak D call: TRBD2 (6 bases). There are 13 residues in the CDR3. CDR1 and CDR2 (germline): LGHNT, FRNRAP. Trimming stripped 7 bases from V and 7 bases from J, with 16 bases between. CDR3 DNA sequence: TGTGCTAGTGCCACACTAGCAGTCGGGACCCAGTACTTC. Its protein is CASATLAVGTQYF.

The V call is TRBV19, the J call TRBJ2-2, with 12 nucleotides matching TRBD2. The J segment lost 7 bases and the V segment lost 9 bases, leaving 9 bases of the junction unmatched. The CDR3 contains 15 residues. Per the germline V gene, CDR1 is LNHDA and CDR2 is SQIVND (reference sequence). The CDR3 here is CASRLAGVRGGELFF. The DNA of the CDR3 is TGTGCCAGCCGACTAGCGGGAGTTCGTGGCGGGGAGCTGTTTTTT.

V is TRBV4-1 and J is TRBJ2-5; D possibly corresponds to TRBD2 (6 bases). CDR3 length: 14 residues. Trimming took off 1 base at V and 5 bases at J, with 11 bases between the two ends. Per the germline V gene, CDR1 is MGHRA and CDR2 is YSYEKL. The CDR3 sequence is CASSQAIGGETQYF. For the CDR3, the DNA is TGCGCCAGCAGCCAAGCCATTGGGGGGGAGACCCAGTACTTC.

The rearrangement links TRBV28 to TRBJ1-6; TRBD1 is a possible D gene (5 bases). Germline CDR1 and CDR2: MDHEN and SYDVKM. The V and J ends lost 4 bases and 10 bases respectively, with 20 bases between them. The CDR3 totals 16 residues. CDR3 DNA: TGTGCCAGCAGTTCCCATGCCCAGGGCCCTACATCACCCCTCCACTTT. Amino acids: CASSSHAQGPTSPLHF. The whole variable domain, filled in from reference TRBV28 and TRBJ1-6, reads DVKVTQSSRYLVKRTGEKVFLECVQDMDHENMFWYRQDPGLGLRLIYFSYDVKMKEKGDIPEGYSVSREKKERFSLILESASTNQTSMYLCASSSHAQGPTSPLHFGNGTRLTVT.